This TCR beta chain was captured in a study of T cell changes during pregnancy in multiple sclerosis. The protocol was immunoSEQ multiplex PCR, while the TCRdb copy is restricted to in-frame clones and leaves out a portion. This sample has roughly 80,000 clones, with roughly nine tenths found just once. Germline V gene sequence: CDR1 SGDLS, CDR2 YYNGEE. The CDR3 runs to 12 residues. The V and J ends lost 3 bases and 8 bases respectively, with 9 bases between them. This material consisted of peripheral blood, taken before pregnancy. The TCR originated in a female donor with multiple sclerosis, enrolled in a pregnancy study. This chain links TRBV9 with TRBJ1-3; D is possibly TRBD1 (5 bases). The CDR3 DNA is TGTGCCAGCAGCGCCGGGGGAGACACCATATATTTT. Translated, it gives CASSAGGDTIYF.